Below, 14 T cell receptor beta chains from the same sample are listed, as sequenced in a study of blood T cell repertoires in COVID-19. Method: immunoSEQ multiplex PCR; TCRdb's copy keeps in-frame clones and lacks some. The table lists about 220,000 clones, about four fifths of them singletons. Sequencing was carried out using PBMCs or T cells enriched from blood (not recorded which). Source of these receptors: a woman aged 60-70 years who had recovered from COVID-19.

The V call is TRBV5-1, the J call TRBJ1-2; TRBD1 might be the D (6 bases). In germline, CDR1 is SGHRS, CDR2 YFSETQ. The CDR3 runs 16 residues. V shed 5 bases and J shed 2 bases, with 19 bases lying between them. The CDR3 protein is CASRLGGAQKNYGYTF. In nucleotides, the CDR3 is TGCGCCAGCAGGTTAGGGGGGGCGCAGAAGAACTATGGCTACACCTTC.

J is TRBJ2-7 and V is TRBV4-1; possibly TRBD2 for D (5 bases). The germline gives CDR1 MGHRA, CDR2 YSYEKL. CDR3 size: 11 residues. V was clipped by 3 bases and J by 6 bases, with 6 bases between them. CDR3 in amino acids: CASSHGGEQYF. The DNA of the CDR3 is TGCGCCAGCAGCCACGGAGGCGAGCAGTACTTC.

The chain uses TRBV7-2 and TRBJ2-3, with D perhaps TRBD2 (6 bases). Germline CDR1 and CDR2: SGHTA and FQGNSA. The ends were cut back, 3 bases at V and 9 bases at J, with 19 bases in the middle. The CDR3 sequence is 15 residues long. CDR3 nucleotides: TGTGCCAGCAGCTTGACGGGGAGGAGGTTGGAGACGCAGTATTTT. The encoded protein is CASSLTGRRLETQYF.

This chain joins TRBV11-2 and TRBJ1-6, with TRBD1 identical over 10 bases. Germline CDR1 SGHAT, CDR2 FQNNGV. The CDR3 runs to 15 residues. V lost 5 bases to trimming and J lost 7 bases; unmatched junction nucleotides: 5. The CDR3 nucleotides are TGTGCCAGCAGCCGCAGGACAGGGGGAAATTCACCCCTCCACTTT. Translating gives CASSRRTGGNSPLHF.

The chain joins TRBV10-3 to TRBJ1-1; D call uncertain. The CDR3 contains 16 residues. The germline CDR1 and CDR2 sequences are ENHRY and SYGVKD. V was clipped by 5 bases and J by 6 bases, with 22 bases between them. CDR3 sequence (DNA): TGTGCCATCAGTTCAATCGGGGAGCAGGACCGATCTGAAGCTTTCTTT. This encodes CAISSIGEQDRSEAFF.

The chain carries TRBV6-4 and TRBJ1-1, with D hard to call. The CDR3 is 15 residues long. V lost 0 bases and J lost 1, with 9 bases in between. CDR1 and CDR2 from the germline V gene are MRHNA and SNTAGT. This CDR3 reads CASSDSAGPNTEAFF. In nucleotides, the CDR3 is TGTGCCAGCAGTGACTCGGCGGGCCCGAACACTGAAGCTTTCTTT.

The chain employs TRBV2 and TRBJ1-1; D is perhaps TRBD1 (6 bases). The V end was cut by 6 bases, the J end by 5 bases, with 16 bases between. Germline loops: CDR1 SNHLY, CDR2 FYNNEI. The CDR3 length is 14 residues. CDR3 sequence reads: CASSLPQGMTEAFF. The CDR3 nucleotides read TGTGCCAGCAGCCTGCCACAGGGAATGACTGAAGCTTTCTTT. Complete variable domain (other parts from reference TRBV2 and TRBJ1-1): EPEVTQTPSHQVTQMGQEVILRCVPISNHLYFYWYRQILGQKVEFLVSFYNNEISEKSEIFDDQFSVERPDGSNFTLKIRSTKLEDSAMYFCASSLPQGMTEAFFGQGTRLTVV.

This clone was observed once. The chain recombines TRBV25-1 with TRBJ2-7; 8 bases agree with TRBD1. J was trimmed by 2 bases and V by 3 bases; bases with no gene match: 6. From germline, CDR1 is MGHDK and CDR2 SYGVNS. This CDR3 contains 15 residues. The CDR3 DNA reads as TGTGCCAGCAGTGATCCGACAGGGGCCCCCTACGAGCAGTACTTC. The encoded protein is CASSDPTGAPYEQYF.

The gene calls are TRBV19 and TRBJ2-1, with TRBD1 identical over 10 bases. This CDR3 comprises 15 residues. Germline CDR1 reads LNHDA; CDR2 reads SQIVND (reference sequence). The J segment lost 9 bases and the V segment lost 6 bases, leaving 11 bases of the junction unmatched. DNA for the CDR3: TGTGCCAGTAGATTAGGACAGGGGGTTAGTAGTGAGCAGTTCTTC. Translated: CASRLGQGVSSEQFF.

The chain is built from TRBV5-6 and TRBJ1-4, with 7 bases fitting TRBD1. The trim removed 4 bases at V and 4 bases at J, leaving 4 bases unmatched. CDR3 size: 14 residues. From germline, CDR1 is SGHDT and CDR2 YYEEEE. This CDR3 reads CASSRGGFNEKLFF. CDR3 bases: TGTGCCAGCAGCCGAGGGGGCTTTAATGAAAAACTGTTTTTT.

The chain has TRBV7-6 and TRBJ2-5; D is perhaps TRBD1 (7 bases). Germline V gene data show CDR1 as SGHVS and CDR2 as FNYEAQ. The CDR3 loop spans 16 amino acids. V dropped 2 bases and J dropped 2 bases, with 15 bases sitting between them. The DNA of the CDR3 is TGTGCCAGCAGCTTAAATCAGGGGGGAAGGCAAGAGACCCAGTACTTC. Translated, it gives CASSLNQGGRQETQYF.

The V call is TRBV9, the J call TRBJ1-5, with a tentative D call TRBD1 (6 bases). Trimming removed 3 bases at V and 0 bases at J, with 10 bases between. The length of the CDR3 is 15 residues. Germline V gene data show CDR1 as SGDLS and CDR2 as YYNGEE. The CDR3 here is CASSAGDNSNQPQHF. The CDR3 nucleotides are TGTGCCAGCAGCGCCGGGGACAATAGCAATCAGCCCCAGCATTTT.

This clone was observed a handful of times. This rearrangement joins TRBV19 to TRBJ1-5; D is perhaps TRBD1 (5 bases). Trimming left V 3 bases short and J 6 bases short, with 18 bases between. CDR3 length: 16 amino acids. Germline CDR1 is LNHDA and CDR2 is SQIVND (reference sequence). DNA of the CDR3: TGTGCCAGTAGTATGACGGACACCCGGAAGGGTCAGCCCCAGCATTTT. This sequence encodes CASSMTDTRKGQPQHF. The whole variable domain, filled in from reference TRBV19 and TRBJ1-5, reads DGGITQSPKYLFRKEGQNVTLSCEQNLNHDAMYWYRQDPGQGLRLIYYSQIVNDFQKGDIAEGYSVSREKKESFPLTVTSAQKNPTAFYLCASSMTDTRKGQPQHFGDGTRLSIL.

The genes are TRBV29-1 and TRBJ2-7, with 8 bases identical to TRBD1. The germline V gene encodes CDR1 SQVTM and CDR2 ANQGSEA. V shed 6 bases, J shed 3 bases, and the junction held 4 bases outside the gene matches. This CDR3 comprises 12 residues. CDR3 sequence (DNA): TGCAGCGTGGACGACAGGGGCTACGAGCAGTACTTC. It yields the protein CSVDDRGYEQYF.